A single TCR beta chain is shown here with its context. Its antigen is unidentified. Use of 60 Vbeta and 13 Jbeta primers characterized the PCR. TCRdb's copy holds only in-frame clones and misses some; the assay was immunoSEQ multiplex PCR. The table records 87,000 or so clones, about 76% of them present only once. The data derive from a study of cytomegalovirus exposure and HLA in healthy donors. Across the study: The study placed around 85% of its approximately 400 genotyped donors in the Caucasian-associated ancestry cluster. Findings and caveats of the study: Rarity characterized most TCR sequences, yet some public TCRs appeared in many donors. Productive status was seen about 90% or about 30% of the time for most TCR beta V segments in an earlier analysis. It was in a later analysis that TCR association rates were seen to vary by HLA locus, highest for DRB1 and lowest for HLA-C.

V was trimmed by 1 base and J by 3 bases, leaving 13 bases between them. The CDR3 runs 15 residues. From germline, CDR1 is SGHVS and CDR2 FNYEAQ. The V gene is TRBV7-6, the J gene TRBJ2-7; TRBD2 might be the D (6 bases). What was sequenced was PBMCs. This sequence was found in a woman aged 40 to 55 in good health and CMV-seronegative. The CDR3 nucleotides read TGTGCCAGCAGCTTAGGAAGTGTGGGGGGCTACGAGCAGTACTTC. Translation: CASSLGSVGGYEQYF. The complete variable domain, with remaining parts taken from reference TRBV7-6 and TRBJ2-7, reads GAGVSQSPRYKVTKRGQDVALRCDPISGHVSLYWYRQALGQGPEFLTYFNYEAQQDKSGLPNDRFSAERPEGSISTLTIQRTEQRDSAMYRCASSLGSVGGYEQYFGPGTRLTVT.